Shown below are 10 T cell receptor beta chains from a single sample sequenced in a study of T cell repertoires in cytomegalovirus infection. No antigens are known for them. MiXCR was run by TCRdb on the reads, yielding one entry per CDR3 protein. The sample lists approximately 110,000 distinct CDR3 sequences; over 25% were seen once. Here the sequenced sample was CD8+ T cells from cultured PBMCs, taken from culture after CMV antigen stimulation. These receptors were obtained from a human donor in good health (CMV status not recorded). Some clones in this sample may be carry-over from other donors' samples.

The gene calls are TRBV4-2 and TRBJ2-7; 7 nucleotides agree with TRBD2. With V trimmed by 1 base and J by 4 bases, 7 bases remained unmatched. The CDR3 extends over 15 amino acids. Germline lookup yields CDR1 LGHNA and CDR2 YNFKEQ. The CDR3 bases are TGTGCCAGCAGCCAAGCCCGGGGGGAGCCTTACGAGCAGTACTTC. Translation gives CASSQARGEPYEQYF.

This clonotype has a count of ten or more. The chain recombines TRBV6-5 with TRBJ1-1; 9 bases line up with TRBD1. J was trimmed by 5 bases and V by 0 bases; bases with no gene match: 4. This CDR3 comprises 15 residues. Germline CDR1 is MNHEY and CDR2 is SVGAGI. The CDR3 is CASSYSRTGDTEAFF. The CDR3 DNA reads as TGTGCCAGCAGTTACTCGAGGACAGGGGATACTGAAGCTTTCTTT.

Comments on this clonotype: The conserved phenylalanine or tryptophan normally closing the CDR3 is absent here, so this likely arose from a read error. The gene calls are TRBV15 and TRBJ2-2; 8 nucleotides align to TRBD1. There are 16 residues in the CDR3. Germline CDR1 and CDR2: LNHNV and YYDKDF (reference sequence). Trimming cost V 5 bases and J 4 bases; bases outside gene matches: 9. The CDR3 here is CATSPTGTGPTGELFL. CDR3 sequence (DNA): TGTGCCACCAGCCCGACCGGGACAGGTCCCACCGGGGAGCTGTTTCTT.

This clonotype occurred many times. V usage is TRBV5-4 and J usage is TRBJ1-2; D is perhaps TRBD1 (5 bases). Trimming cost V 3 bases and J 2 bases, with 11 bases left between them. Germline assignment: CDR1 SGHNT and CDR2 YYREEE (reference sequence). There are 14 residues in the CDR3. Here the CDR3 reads CASSSGAGNYGYTF. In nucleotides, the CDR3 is TGTGCCAGCAGCTCTGGGGCAGGGAACTATGGCTACACCTTC.

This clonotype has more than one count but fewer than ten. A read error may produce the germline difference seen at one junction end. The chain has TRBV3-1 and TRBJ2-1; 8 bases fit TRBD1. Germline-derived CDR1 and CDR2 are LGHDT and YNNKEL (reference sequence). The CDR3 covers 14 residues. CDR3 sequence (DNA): TGTGCTAGCAGCCATTCAGACAGGGGCAATGAGCAGTTCTTC. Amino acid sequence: CASSHSDRGNEQFF.

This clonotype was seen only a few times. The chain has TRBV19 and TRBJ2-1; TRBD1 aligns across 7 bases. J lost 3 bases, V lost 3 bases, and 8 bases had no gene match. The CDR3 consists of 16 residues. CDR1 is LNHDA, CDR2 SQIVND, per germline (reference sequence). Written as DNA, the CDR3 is TGTGCCAGTAGTATCCGTTGGGGGACAGACTACAATGAGCAGTTCTTC. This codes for CASSIRWGTDYNEQFF.

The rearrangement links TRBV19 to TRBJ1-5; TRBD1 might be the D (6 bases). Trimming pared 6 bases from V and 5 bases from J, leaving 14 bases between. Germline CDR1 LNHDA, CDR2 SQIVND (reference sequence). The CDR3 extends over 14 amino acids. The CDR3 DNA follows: TGTGCCAGTAGAAAGGGGTCAGGGGATCAGCCCCAGCATTTT. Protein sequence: CASRKGSGDQPQHF.

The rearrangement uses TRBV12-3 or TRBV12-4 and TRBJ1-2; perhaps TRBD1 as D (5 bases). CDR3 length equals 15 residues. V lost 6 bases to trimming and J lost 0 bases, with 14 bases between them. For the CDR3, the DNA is TGTGCCAGCAGACCCTCGGGGGAGTCTAACTATGGCTACACCTTC. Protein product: CASRPSGESNYGYTF.

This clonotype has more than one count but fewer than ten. CDR3 sequence reads: CASSPYLNTEAFF. The DNA for the CDR3 is TGTGCCAGCAGCCCCTACTTGAACACTGAAGCTTTCTTT. The chain is built from TRBV7-6 and TRBJ1-1; D is ambiguous. The V gene's germline CDR1 is SGHVS and CDR2 FNYEAQ. The CDR3 sequence is 13 residues long. The V gene lost 5 bases and the J gene lost 0 bases, with 7 bases spanning the gap.

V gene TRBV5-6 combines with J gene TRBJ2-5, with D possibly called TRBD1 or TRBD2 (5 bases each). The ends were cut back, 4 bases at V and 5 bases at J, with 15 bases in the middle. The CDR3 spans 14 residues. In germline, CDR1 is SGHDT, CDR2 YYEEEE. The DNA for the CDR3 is TGTGCCAGCAGCCCCACAGGCTGGGAGGAGACCCAGTACTTC. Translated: CASSPTGWEETQYF.